Below are 4 T cell receptor beta chains sequenced from a single sample in a study of cytomegalovirus exposure and HLA in healthy donors. Both 60 Vbeta primers and 13 Jbeta primers went into the PCR. Here immunoSEQ multiplex PCR was the method, and the copy in TCRdb shows in-frame clones only, minus some. The table lists some 79,000 clones, about four fifths of them singletons. Sequencing was performed on PBMCs. The receptors were sampled from a male donor in good health and CMV-seropositive.

The genes are TRBV10-3 and TRBJ2-7, with D maybe TRBD1 (5 bases). Per the germline V gene, CDR1 is ENHRY and CDR2 is SYGVKD. The CDR3 is 13 residues long. V lost 7 bases and J 0 bases, leaving 10 bases between the germline ends. The CDR3 DNA follows: TGTGCCATCACCGCAGGGATCTCCTACGAGCAGTACTTC. It encodes CAITAGISYEQYF.

The rearrangement uses TRBV5-1 and TRBJ1-2; the D gene is possibly TRBD1 (6 bases). Trimming left V 5 bases short and J 0 bases short, with 14 bases between. CDR3 size: 15 residues. The V gene's germline CDR1 is SGHRS and CDR2 YFSETQ. The CDR3 sequence is CASRPDRTPNYGYTF. The CDR3 DNA is TGCGCCAGCAGACCCGACAGGACACCTAACTATGGCTACACCTTC. Full variable domain (outside the CDR3, taken from reference TRBV5-1 and TRBJ1-2): KAGVTQTPRYLIKTRGQQVTLSCSPISGHRSVSWYQQTPGQGLQFLFEYFSETQRNKGNFPGRFSGRQFSNSRSEMNVSTLELGDSALYLCASRPDRTPNYGYTFGSGTRLTVV.

The chain's CDR3 is CASLLADTYEQYF. CDR3 nucleotide sequence: TGTGCCAGCTTACTAGCGGATACCTACGAGCAGTACTTC. The J gene is TRBJ2-7, the V gene TRBV2; 8 nucleotides agree with TRBD2. The CDR3 consists of 13 residues. After removal of 8 bases from V and 2 bases from J, the junction contained 5 bases not matched to a gene. The germline CDR1 and CDR2 sequences are SNHLY and FYNNEI.

This chain connects TRBV5-8 to TRBJ2-3, with 15 nucleotides matching TRBD2. The V gene end was trimmed by 7 bases and the J gene end by 3 bases; junction bases not matched to a gene: 6. Germline V lookup: CDR1 SGHTS, CDR2 YDEGEE. This CDR3 is 16 amino acids long. The CDR3 region is CASGAGTSGGTDTQYF. As DNA, the CDR3 is TGTGCCAGCGGAGCCGGGACTAGCGGGGGGACAGATACGCAGTATTTT. Looking up the rest from reference TRBV5-8 and TRBJ2-3 gives the full variable domain: EAGVTQSPTHLIKTRGQQATLRCSPISGHTSVYWYQQALGLGLQFLLWYDEGEERNRGNFPPRFSGRQFPNYSSELNVNALELEDSALYLCASGAGTSGGTDTQYFGPGTRLTVL.